This TCR beta chain was sequenced in a study of cytomegalovirus exposure and HLA in healthy donors. Only in-frame clones appear in the TCRdb table, and some are missing; sequencing was by immunoSEQ multiplex PCR. The sample has more than 300,000 clones; roughly 90% are singletons. The germline V gene encodes CDR1 MGHDK and CDR2 SYGVNS. The CDR3 consists of 14 residues. V dropped 3 bases and J dropped 4; count of bases not matched to a gene: 2. This clone has just one count. Its target is unknown. Overall study results and limits: Later, an analysis found that TCR clusters from the first cohort tended to co-occur in the 120 or so validation repertoires. Associated with cytomegalovirus, according to the listing, were fewer than 200 TCR beta chains. Generally TCR sequences proved uncommon, though certain public TCRs appeared in numerous donors.

Specimen: PBMCs. V gene TRBV25-1 combines with J gene TRBJ2-1; the match to TRBD1 covers 8 bases. The sequence was collected from a woman aged 18-29 years in good health and CMV-seronegative. CDR3 in amino acids: CASSEDREYNEQFF. CDR3 DNA sequence: TGTGCCAGCAGTGAGGACAGGGAGTACAATGAGCAGTTCTTC.